This passage covers 31 T cell receptor beta chains from one sample sequenced in a study of cytomegalovirus exposure and HLA in healthy donors. PCR employed 60 Vbeta and 13 Jbeta primers. Sequencing used immunoSEQ multiplex PCR; TCRdb keeps in-frame clones, though not all of them. The sample holds about 79,000 clones, about two thirds seen once. Sample: PBMCs. These receptors came from a man in his sixties in good health and CMV-seronegative.

This clone was observed a handful of times. The CDR3 DNA reads as TGTGCCAGCAGCTCGATAGGCGGCAATGAGCAGTTCTTC. Its protein is CASSSIGGNEQFF. V and J are TRBV7-8 and TRBJ2-1; D remains ambiguous. CDR3 length: 13 amino acids. With 4 bases removed from V and 6 bases from J, the gap between germline ends came to 10 bases. Looked up from germline, CDR1 is SGHVS and CDR2 is FQNEAQ.

The CDR3 reads CATSRETGGYYEQYF. The CDR3 nucleotides read TGTGCCACCAGCAGAGAAACCGGCGGTTACTACGAGCAGTACTTC. V and J are TRBV15 and TRBJ2-7; D gene uncertain. CDR3 length: 15 amino acids. Germline lookup yields CDR1 LNHNV and CDR2 YYDKDF (reference sequence). The V end lost 0 bases, the J end lost 3 bases, and 12 bases lay between the germline ends. The full variable domain, rest sourced from reference TRBV15 and TRBJ2-7, is DAMVIQNPRYQVTQFGKPVTLSCSQTLNHNVMYWYQQKSSQAPKLLFHYYDKDFNNEADTPDNFQSRRPNTSFCFLDIRSPGLGDTAMYLCATSRETGGYYEQYFGPGTRLTVT.

V and J are TRBV29-1 and TRBJ2-3, with 7 bases fitting TRBD2. The CDR3 has 11 amino acids. V lost 7 bases to trimming and J lost 6 bases; unmatched junction nucleotides: 4. Per the germline V gene, CDR1 is SQVTM and CDR2 is ANQGSEA. The CDR3: CSASGGDTQYF. As DNA, the CDR3 is TGCAGCGCTAGCGGAGGGGATACGCAGTATTTT.

This clone appeared a few times. The V gene is TRBV6-1, the J gene TRBJ1-1, with D unresolved. Germline CDR1 and CDR2: MNHNS and SASEGT. Deletions cut 5 bases from V and 3 bases from J, with 10 bases between. This CDR3 has 13 residues. The CDR3 reads CASSPTGDTEAFF. DNA of the CDR3: TGTGCCAGCAGTCCTACCGGGGACACTGAAGCTTTCTTT.

V usage is TRBV7-7 and J usage is TRBJ2-3; TRBD2 matches 12 bases. The CDR3 covers 16 residues. Germline assignment: CDR1 SSHAT and CDR2 FNYEAQ (reference sequence). V was clipped by 5 bases and J by 0 bases; unmatched bases: 3. CDR3 sequence (DNA): TGTGCCAGCAGCCCGGGACTAGCGGGCAGCACAGATACGCAGTATTTT. Translation: CASSPGLAGSTDTQYF.

The sample holds a few counts of this clone. This chain joins TRBV6-1 and TRBJ1-4; the D gene is possibly TRBD1 (6 bases). Between the trimmed V and J ends, which lost 1 base and 8 bases, there was a span of 14 bases. Germline V gives CDR1 MNHNS, CDR2 SASEGT. This CDR3 spans 15 amino acids. The CDR3 spells CASSEDPTGWEKLFF. CDR3 DNA sequence: TGTGCCAGCAGTGAAGACCCCACAGGGTGGGAAAAACTGTTTTTT.

The chain couples TRBV10-3 to TRBJ2-3; a weak D match, TRBD1 (5 bases). Trimming removed 6 bases at V and 4 bases at J, with 20 bases between. The CDR3 has 16 amino acids. CDR1 is ENHRY, CDR2 SYGVKD, per germline. The CDR3 bases are TGTGCCATCAGCCAGACAGACGGAGCCAACGCAGATACGCAGTATTTT. Its protein product is CAISQTDGANADTQYF.

This chain joins TRBV7-9 and TRBJ2-3; TRBD2 matches at 9 bases. V dropped 5 bases and J dropped 5; count of bases not matched to a gene: 8. The germline V gene encodes CDR1 SEHNR and CDR2 FQNEAQ (reference sequence). The CDR3 totals 15 residues. The CDR3 sequence: CASSLLAGRGDTQYF. CDR3 DNA: TGTGCCAGCAGCCTTCTAGCGGGGAGGGGAGATACGCAGTATTTT.

This rearrangement joins TRBV4-3 to TRBJ1-2; 8 nucleotides line up with TRBD1. The CDR3 is made up of 14 amino acids. CDR1 is LGHNA and CDR2 is YSLEER in the germline V gene. Losses at the gene ends were 3 bases for V and 4 bases for J; bases not matched to a gene: 4. CDR3 region: CASSQDRAGYGYTF. CDR3 sequence (DNA): TGCGCCAGCAGCCAGGACAGGGCGGGCTATGGCTACACCTTC.

The chain joins TRBV4-1 to TRBJ1-1, with D tentatively TRBD1 (5 bases). Germline CDR1 is MGHRA and CDR2 is YSYEKL. The V and J ends lost 2 bases and 1 base respectively, with 8 bases between them. This CDR3 has 14 amino acids. DNA for the CDR3: TGCGCCAGCAGCCAAAGACAGCCGAACACTGAAGCTTTCTTT. Translation gives CASSQRQPNTEAFF.

The CDR3 spells CASSLASGRSEQYF. Written as DNA, the CDR3 is TGTGCCAGCAGCTTAGCTAGCGGGAGATCCGAGCAGTACTTC. The V call is TRBV7-9, the J call TRBJ2-7; 9 positions match TRBD2. V shed 0 bases and J 6 bases; nucleotides not matched to a gene: 3. CDR3 length: 14 amino acids. The germline CDR1 and CDR2 sequences are SEHNR and FQNEAQ (reference sequence).

The chain links TRBV27 to TRBJ1-6, with D perhaps matching TRBD1 (6 bases). This CDR3 is 13 amino acids long. The germline CDR1 and CDR2 sequences are MNHEY and SMNVEV (reference sequence). V was cut by 5 bases and J by 10 bases, with 12 bases left in between. For the CDR3, the DNA is TGTGCCAGCAGTACAGGGCTTGGGTCACCCCTCCACTTT. It codes for CASSTGLGSPLHF.

The rearrangement joins TRBV30 to TRBJ2-2; 8 bases line up with TRBD2. This CDR3 spans 14 amino acids. V trimming: 2 bases; J trimming: 1 base; junction bases outside the gene matches: 0. Germline CDR1 and CDR2: GTSNPN and SVGIG (reference sequence). The CDR3 here is CAWSSGGNTGELFF. The CDR3 nucleotides read TGTGCCTGGAGTAGCGGGGGGAACACCGGGGAGCTGTTTTTT.

The rearrangement uses TRBV11-2 and TRBJ2-4; D gene ambiguous. The CDR3 extends over 14 amino acids. Trimming removed 0 bases from V and 6 bases from J, with 9 bases in between. Germline V gene data show CDR1 as SGHAT and CDR2 as FQNNGV. The DNA of the CDR3 is TGTGCCAGCAGCTTAGAGAGGCATCCAAACATTCAGTACTTC. The encoded protein is CASSLERHPNIQYF.

The chain carries TRBV6-4 and TRBJ2-7, with TRBD1 as a possible D gene (5 bases). From germline, CDR1 is MRHNA and CDR2 SNTAGT. The CDR3 is 15 amino acids. Trimming took off 4 bases at V and 2 bases at J, with 15 bases between the two ends. CDR3 region: CASSAKPDSTYEQYF. CDR3 DNA: TGTGCCAGCAGTGCGAAACCAGACAGTACCTACGAGCAGTACTTC.

The rearrangement joins TRBV18 to TRBJ1-2, with D perhaps TRBD1 (6 bases). Trimming cost V 4 bases and J 2 bases, with 11 bases left between them. Germline V gene lookup returns CDR1 KGHSH and CDR2 LQKENI. This CDR3 contains 14 residues. The DNA of the CDR3 is TGTGCCAGCTCACTGACGGACAGAAACTATGGCTACACCTTC. Translated, it gives CASSLTDRNYGYTF.

This clone was observed a handful of times. The chain joins TRBV28 to TRBJ1-3; unclear D gene. Germline assignment: CDR1 MDHEN and CDR2 SYDVKM. The V gene lost 3 bases and the J gene lost 4 bases, with 4 bases spanning the gap. The CDR3 length is 12 residues. CDR3 region: CASSFRGNTIYF. CDR3 DNA: TGTGCCAGCAGTTTCAGGGGAAACACCATATATTTT.

This sequence joins TRBV7-2 and TRBJ2-7; 10 nucleotides align to TRBD2. Germline assignment: CDR1 SGHTA and CDR2 FQGNSA. Trimming took 3 bases from V and 6 from J; bases not matched to a gene: 5. The CDR3 is 14 residues long. CDR3 in amino acids: CASSFSGGAVEQYF. In DNA form, the CDR3 reads TGTGCCAGCAGCTTCAGCGGGGGGGCTGTCGAGCAGTACTTC.

V is TRBV5-1 and J is TRBJ2-7; TRBD1 aligns across 8 bases. Germline V gene lookup returns CDR1 SGHRS and CDR2 YFSETQ. V gave up 0 bases and J gave up 6 bases; unmatched junction bases: 5. The CDR3 length is 14 residues. CDR3 loop: CASSLGQGTGEQYF. The CDR3, as DNA: TGCGCCAGCAGCTTGGGACAGGGGACAGGCGAGCAGTACTTC.

V and J are TRBV29-1 and TRBJ2-7, with 9 bases matching TRBD1. Per the germline V gene, CDR1 is SQVTM and CDR2 is ANQGSEA. Losses at the gene ends were 3 bases for V and 5 bases for J; bases not matched to a gene: 8. The CDR3 loop spans 14 amino acids. CDR3 nucleotide sequence: TGCAGCGTTGAGAAAGGGACAGGGATCAACGAGCAGTACTTC. It codes for CSVEKGTGINEQYF.

The CDR3 DNA reads as TGTGCCAGCAGCATTTACAGGTCAGCCACTGAAGCTTTCTTT. Translation: CASSIYRSATEAFF. The chain uses TRBV11-2 and TRBJ1-1, with D possibly TRBD1 on 5 matching bases. CDR3 length: 14 amino acids. Looked up from germline, CDR1 is SGHAT and CDR2 is FQNNGV. V was shortened by 5 bases and J by 4 bases, with 14 bases between the two germline ends.

The J gene is TRBJ2-7, the V gene TRBV18, with TRBD1 as a possible D gene (5 bases). The CDR3 extends over 14 amino acids. Between the trimmed V and J ends, which lost 6 bases and 0 bases, there was a span of 12 bases. Germline loops: CDR1 KGHSH, CDR2 LQKENI. CDR3 sequence (DNA): TGTGCCAGCTCCGTAAGGGGCGGCTCCTACGAGCAGTACTTC. Protein sequence: CASSVRGGSYEQYF.

V gene TRBV6-6 combines with J gene TRBJ1-1, with 10 positions matching TRBD1. Losses at the gene ends were 8 bases for V and 1 base for J; bases not matched to a gene: 7. There are 15 residues in the CDR3. Germline values: CDR1 MNHNY, CDR2 SVGAGI (reference sequence). The DNA for the CDR3 is TGTGCCAGCTACAGGGACAGGGGCCCGAACACTGAAGCTTTCTTT. Encoded protein: CASYRDRGPNTEAFF.

This clone appeared a single time. The chain links TRBV15 to TRBJ2-5; TRBD1 is a possible D gene (5 bases). This CDR3 is built from 17 residues. With 0 bases removed from V and 3 bases from J, the gap between germline ends came to 17 bases. The germline CDR1 and CDR2 sequences are LNHNV and YYDKDF (reference sequence). The CDR3 nucleotides are TGTGCCACCAGCAGAGATACGACCCTGGGCAGGGAAGAGACCCAGTACTTC. It specifies CATSRDTTLGREETQYF. The full variable domain, with the rest looked up from reference TRBV15 and TRBJ2-5, is DAMVIQNPRYQVTQFGKPVTLSCSQTLNHNVMYWYQQKSSQAPKLLFHYYDKDFNNEADTPDNFQSRRPNTSFCFLDIRSPGLGDTAMYLCATSRDTTLGREETQYFGPGTRLLVL.

In its sample, this clone was seen a few times. This rearrangement joins TRBV7-9 to TRBJ2-7; unclear D gene. The CDR3 loop spans 12 amino acids. Looked up from germline, CDR1 is SEHNR and CDR2 is FQNEAQ (reference sequence). V shed 4 bases and J shed 2 bases, with 6 bases lying between them. CDR3 region: CASSSSAYEQYF. The CDR3 DNA reads as TGTGCCAGCAGCTCCTCAGCCTACGAGCAGTACTTC. Variable domain in full (rest from reference TRBV7-9 and TRBJ2-7): DTGVSQNPRHKITKRGQNVTFRCDPISEHNRLYWYRQTLGQGPEFLTYFQNEAQLEKSRLLSDRFSAERPKGSFSTLEIQRTEQGDSAMYLCASSSSAYEQYFGPGTRLTVT.

The chain has TRBV7-2 and TRBJ2-5; D perhaps matches TRBD1 (6 bases). Germline V gives CDR1 SGHTA, CDR2 FQGNSA. There are 16 residues in the CDR3. The V end was cut by 5 bases, the J end by 4 bases, with 20 bases between. CDR3 loop: CASSPRRAVQGETQYF. DNA of the CDR3: TGTGCCAGCAGCCCACGTCGGGCAGTACAGGGAGAGACCCAGTACTTC.

The chain links TRBV28 to TRBJ1-1; a weak D match, TRBD1 (5 bases). The CDR3 loop spans 16 amino acids. Trimming pared 4 bases from V and 0 bases from J, leaving 15 bases between. Germline values: CDR1 MDHEN, CDR2 SYDVKM. CDR3 in amino acids: CASSSLRAGMNTEAFF. For the CDR3, the DNA is TGTGCCAGCAGTTCCCTCCGGGCAGGGATGAACACTGAAGCTTTCTTT. Supplemented by reference TRBV28 and TRBJ1-1, the full variable domain reads DVKVTQSSRYLVKRTGEKVFLECVQDMDHENMFWYRQDPGLGLRLIYFSYDVKMKEKGDIPEGYSVSREKKERFSLILESASTNQTSMYLCASSSLRAGMNTEAFFGQGTRLTVV.

Only a few counts were recorded for this clone. J is TRBJ2-2 and V is TRBV19, with a tentative D call TRBD2 (6 bases). CDR3 length: 16 residues. The V and J ends lost 5 bases and 0 bases respectively, with 13 bases between them. Germline loops: CDR1 LNHDA, CDR2 SQIVND (reference sequence). The DNA of the CDR3 is TGTGCCAGTAGTCCCATCGGAGGGCCGAACACCGGGGAGCTGTTTTTT. This gives the protein CASSPIGGPNTGELFF.

DNA of the CDR3: TGTGCCAGCAGCTTGGCCGGGGGGACGGTCTACGAGCAGTACTTC. This gives the protein CASSLAGGTVYEQYF. The chain recombines TRBV5-4 with TRBJ2-7; TRBD2 matches at 7 bases. J was trimmed by 3 bases and V by 0 bases; bases with no gene match: 6. Germline V CDR1 and CDR2: SGHNT, YYREEE (reference sequence). This CDR3 contains 15 residues.

This chain connects TRBV10-3 to TRBJ2-1; perhaps TRBD2 as D (5 bases). From germline, CDR1 is ENHRY and CDR2 SYGVKD. The V gene lost 7 bases and the J gene lost 5 bases, with 15 bases spanning the gap. The CDR3 consists of 14 residues. DNA for the CDR3: TGTGCCATCAAGTCTAGCAAGAGGGACAATGAGCAGTTCTTC. Its protein is CAIKSSKRDNEQFF.

The J gene is TRBJ2-7, the V gene TRBV7-2; D is uncertain. Trimming pared 5 bases from V and 7 bases from J, leaving 9 bases between. Germline V CDR1 and CDR2: SGHTA, FQGNSA. The CDR3 is 11 residues long. The CDR3 DNA reads as TGTGCCAGCAGCGGCGGTGTTGAGCAGTACTTC. Its protein is CASSGGVEQYF.